The subject of this entry is one TCR beta chain. Its specific antigen is unknown. Per-base qualities were not stored, and no clone one base away is much larger. This entry is derived from a study of immune reconstitution after stem cell transplant in scleroderma (TCRdb year 2017). Germline trimming amounts to 2 bases on V and 4 bases on J, with 6 as the count of junction bases outside the gene matches. For CDR1 and CDR2, the germline V gene lists SGHVS and FQNEAQ. The CDR3 goes from the cysteine to the phenylalanine over 16 residues. Only the CDR3 DNA is retained, 48 bases long and in frame from the first base. Library preparation was by RT-PCR. The instrument was an Illumina MiSeq. TCRdb itself trimmed the public reads at Q25 with fastp, ran MiXCR and retained productive beta chains. One record per CDR3 amino acid sequence lists the most common genes and DNA. The sample records about 5,600 distinct CDR3 sequences, roughly 8% of which are singletons. Around 10% of the sample lies in the top ten.

The chain was built from TRBV7-8 and TRBJ2-1; 9 bases in the middle match TRBD2. The clonotype was recovered from a male donor with systemic sclerosis. This sample was gathered before or after autologous hematopoietic stem cell transplantation (not recorded which). The CDR3 loop reads CASSLRGSGGYNEQFF. The base sequence is TGTGCCAGCAGCTTAAGAGGTAGCGGGGGTTACAATGAGCAGTTCTTC.